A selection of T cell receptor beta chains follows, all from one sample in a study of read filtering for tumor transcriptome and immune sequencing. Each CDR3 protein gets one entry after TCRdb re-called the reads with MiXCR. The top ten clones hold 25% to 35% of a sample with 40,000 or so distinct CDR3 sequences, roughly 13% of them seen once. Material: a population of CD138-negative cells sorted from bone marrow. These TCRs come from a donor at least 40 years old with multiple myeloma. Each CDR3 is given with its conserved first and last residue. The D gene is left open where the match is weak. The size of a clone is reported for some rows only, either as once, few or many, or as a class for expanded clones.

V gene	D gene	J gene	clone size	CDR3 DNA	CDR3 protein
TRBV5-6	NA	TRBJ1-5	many	TGTGCCAGCAGCCGGAGAGGGCAGCCCCAGCATTTT	CASSRRGQPQHF
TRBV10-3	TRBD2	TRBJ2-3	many	TGTGCCATCAGTGAGTCGCCAGGCCTCTCTAGCGGGAGGTCAACAGATACGCAGTATTTT	CAISESPGLSSGRSTDTQYF
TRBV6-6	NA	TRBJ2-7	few	TGTGCCAGCAGTCCTCGACGCACCCGAGCGGTCTACGAGCAGTACTTC	CASSPRRTRAVYEQYF
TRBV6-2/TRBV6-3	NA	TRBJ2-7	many	TGTGCCAGCAGACCCCGGGGGCAAACCTACGAGCAGTACTTC	CASRPRGQTYEQYF
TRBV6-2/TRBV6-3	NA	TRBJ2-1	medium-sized	TGTGCCAGCACCGTAATTCCGGGACGCTACAATGAGCAGTTCTTC	CASTVIPGRYNEQFF
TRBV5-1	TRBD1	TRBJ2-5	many	TGCGCCAGCAGCTCGGGACAGGGGGGAGAGACCCAGTACTTC	CASSSGQGGETQYF
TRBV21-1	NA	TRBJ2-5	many	TGTGCCAGCAGCAAATATCCGGGGGGACGAGAGACCCAGTACTTC	CASSKYPGGRETQYF
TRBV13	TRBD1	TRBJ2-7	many	TGTGCCAGCAGCAAAGTGGCACAGGGGGGATACGAGCAGTACTTC	CASSKVAQGGYEQYF
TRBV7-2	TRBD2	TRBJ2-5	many	TGTGCCAGCAGCTCCACGACTAGCGGGCCGCAAGAGACCCAGTACTTC	CASSSTTSGPQETQYF
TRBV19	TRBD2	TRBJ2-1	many	TGTGCCAGTAGTATCGGACTAGCGGGAGATCGGGAGCAGTTCTTC	CASSIGLAGDREQFF
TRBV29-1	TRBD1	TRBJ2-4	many	TGCAGCGTTGCGACAGGGGGCGTCAAAAACATTCAGTACTTC	CSVATGGVKNIQYF
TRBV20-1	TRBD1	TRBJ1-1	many	TGCAGTGCTAGAGATGGGTCAGGGGGATCGTGGACTGAAGCTTTCTTT	CSARDGSGGSWTEAFF
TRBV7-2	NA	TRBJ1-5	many	TGTGCCAGCACCCTCGGGGGGGTGAATCAGCCCCAGCATTTT	CASTLGGVNQPQHF
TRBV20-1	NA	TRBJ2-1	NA	TGCAGTGCGAGGCGGGGTTCGAATGAGCAGTTCTTC	CSARRGSNEQFF
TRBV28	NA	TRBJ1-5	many	TGTGCCAGCACCACAAGGGGGTCGATTTGGCCCCAGCATTTT	CASTTRGSIWPQHF
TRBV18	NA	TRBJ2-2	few	TGTGCCAGCTCACCGAGCAGCCCGAACACCGGGGAGCTGTTTTTT	CASSPSSPNTGELFF
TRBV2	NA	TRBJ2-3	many	TGTGCCAGCAGCCGGGACGTAGGGGACAATACGCAGTATTTT	CASSRDVGDNTQYF
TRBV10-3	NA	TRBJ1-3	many	TGTGCCACCAACAGGGACGCAAGGGGAAACACCATATATTTT	CATNRDARGNTIYF